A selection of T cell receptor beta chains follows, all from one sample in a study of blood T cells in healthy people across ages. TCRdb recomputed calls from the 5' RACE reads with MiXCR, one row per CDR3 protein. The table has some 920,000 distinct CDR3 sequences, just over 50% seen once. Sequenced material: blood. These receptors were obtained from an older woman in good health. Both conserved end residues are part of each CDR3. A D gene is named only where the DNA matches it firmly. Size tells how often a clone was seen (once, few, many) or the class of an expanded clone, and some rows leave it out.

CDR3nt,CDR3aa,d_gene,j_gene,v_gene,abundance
TGTGCCAGCAGCCCTAACGGACAGGGCAGAGGCTACACCTTC,CASSPNGQGRGYTF,TRBD1,TRBJ1-2,TRBV7-2,few
TGTGCCAGCAGTTTGGGGGTCCTAAACACCGGGGAGCTGTTTTTT,CASSLGVLNTGELFF,NA,TRBJ2-2,TRBV27,NA
TGCGCCAGCAGCCAGACAGGGGCCAGCACAGATACGCAGTATTTT,CASSQTGASTDTQYF,TRBD1,TRBJ2-3,TRBV5-1,once
TGTGCCAGCAGCCAAGATCCTGAGGGGAGGGCCTCCGAGCAGTACTTC,CASSQDPEGRASEQYF,TRBD2,TRBJ2-7,TRBV3-1,NA
TGTGTCAGCAATAGGGAGGTCGGCTACGAGCAGTACTTC,CVSNREVGYEQYF,NA,TRBJ2-7,TRBV7-9,NA
TGTGCCTGGGACAGGAGCTCCTACGAGCAGTACTTC,CAWDRSSYEQYF,NA,TRBJ2-7,TRBV30,NA
TGTGCCAGCAGCTCCAACGGGAACAGGGCTACCGACTCCTACAATGAGCAGTTCTTC,CASSSNGNRATDSYNEQFF,NA,TRBJ2-1,TRBV9,few
TGCAGTGCAAGGACTAGCGTAGGCAATGAGCAGTTCTTC,CSARTSVGNEQFF,TRBD2,TRBJ2-1,TRBV20-1,few
TGTGCCAGCAGAGCCCGGCCGGGACAGGGCCCCTACGAGCAGTACTTC,CASRARPGQGPYEQYF,TRBD1,TRBJ2-7,TRBV2,NA
TGTGCCAGCAGCAAAGAGGTGGCGGGCAGCTCCTACGAGCAGTACTTC,CASSKEVAGSSYEQYF,NA,TRBJ2-7,TRBV21-1,NA
TGTGCCAGCAGCTTAGATTCCCCAAGAGCAACTAATGAAAAACTGTTTTTT,CASSLDSPRATNEKLFF,NA,TRBJ1-4,TRBV7-9,NA
TGTGCCAGCAGCTTAAGACTCCCGGGACACGAGCAGTTCTTC,CASSLRLPGHEQFF,NA,TRBJ2-1,TRBV7-2,NA
TGTGCCAGCAGCCAAGAACCACTAGCGGGAGAGAACGAGCAGTACTTC,CASSQEPLAGENEQYF,TRBD2,TRBJ2-7,TRBV7-2,NA
TGCAGTGCTAGAGACCCTCCGGGAGTCCGGAATGAGCAGTTCTTC,CSARDPPGVRNEQFF,NA,TRBJ2-1,TRBV20-1,NA
TGTGCCAGCAAAATAGCGGGCTCCTACGAGCAGTACTTC,CASKIAGSYEQYF,TRBD2,TRBJ2-7,TRBV6-5,NA
TGTGCCAGCAGCTTTGCAGGGAGGCCAGATGAAGCTTTCTTT,CASSFAGRPDEAFF,NA,TRBJ1-1,TRBV5-6,NA
TGTGCCAGCAGCCAATCCCTCGGGAGCGGGAGTTCGAGCGAGCAGTACTTC,CASSQSLGSGSSSEQYF,TRBD2,TRBJ2-7,TRBV14,NA
TGTGCCAGTCGGGTAGGAGAATCACCCCTCCACTTT,CASRVGESPLHF,NA,TRBJ1-6,TRBV2,NA
TGTGCCAACAGCAGCAGAGTAAAGGACTATGGCTACACCTTC,CANSSRVKDYGYTF,NA,TRBJ1-2,TRBV7-2,NA
TGCAGTGCTAAACTAGCGGGAGTAGATACGCAGTATTTT,CSAKLAGVDTQYF,TRBD2,TRBJ2-3,TRBV20-1,few
TGCGCCAGCAGCCAGAAGACGTTAGCGGGATCCTCCTACGAGCAGTACTTC,CASSQKTLAGSSYEQYF,TRBD2,TRBJ2-7,TRBV4-1,NA
TGTGCCAGCAGTTTATTGGGTCGCGAGCAGTACTTC,CASSLLGREQYF,NA,TRBJ2-7,TRBV28,NA
TGTGCCAGCAGCCTCGACAGGGAAAATGAAGCTTTCTTT,CASSLDRENEAFF,TRBD1,TRBJ1-1,TRBV13,NA
TGCAGTGTTCGAGGTGGTAACAGAGATTTTTCCTATGGCTACACCTTC,CSVRGGNRDFSYGYTF,NA,TRBJ1-2,TRBV20-1,few
TGTGCCAGCAGTCCAGGGGGAAGGAACACTGAAGCTTTCTTT,CASSPGGRNTEAFF,TRBD1,TRBJ1-1,TRBV12-3/TRBV12-4,few